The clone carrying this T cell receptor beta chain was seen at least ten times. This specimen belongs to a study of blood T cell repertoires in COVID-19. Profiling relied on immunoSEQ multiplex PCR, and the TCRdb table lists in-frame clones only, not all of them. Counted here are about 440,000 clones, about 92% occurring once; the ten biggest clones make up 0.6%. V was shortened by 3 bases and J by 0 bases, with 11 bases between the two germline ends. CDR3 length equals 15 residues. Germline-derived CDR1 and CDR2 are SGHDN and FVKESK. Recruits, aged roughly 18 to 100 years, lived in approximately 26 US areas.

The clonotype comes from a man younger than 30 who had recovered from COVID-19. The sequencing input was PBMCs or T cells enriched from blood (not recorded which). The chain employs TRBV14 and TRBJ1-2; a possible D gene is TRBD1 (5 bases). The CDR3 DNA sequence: TGTGCCAGCAGCCATAGTTTAGGGGCTAACTATGGCTACACCTTC. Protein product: CASSHSLGANYGYTF.